This entry concerns a single T cell receptor (beta chain). Which antigen it targets is not known. No base quality values were provided; no much bigger clone lies one nucleotide off. Sorted T cell subsets were CFSE-labeled and co-cultured for around 5 days with allogeneic regulatory or mature dendritic cells at a 1:10 DC:T ratio. FACS was used to sort CD4+ or CD8+ cells into naive T cells (CD45RA+) and memory T cells (CD45RO+). A couple of healthy control subjects provided the T cells used for TCR sequencing. The Qiagen DNeasy Blood & Tissue Kit was used for extraction of genomic DNA. This record belongs to a study of regulatory dendritic cells for organ transplantation (dated by TCRdb to the late 2010s). With respect to the entire study: To make regulatory dendritic cells, monocytes were cultured with vitamin D3 on days 0 and 4, plus IL-10 on day 4. On day 6, LPS was added to the DC cultures to test how the DCs responded to a strong maturation-inducing agent. TCRbeta repertoires were sequenced from sorted naive and memory CD4+ and CD8+ T cells before and after allostimulation with regulatory or mature dendritic cells. The paper as a whole reports these results and caveats: Highly diverse repertoires were observed in naive CD4+ and CD8+ T cells, whereas lower diversity was observed in memory cells, and the most oligoclonal repertoires were found in memory CD8+ cells. Allostimulation expanded memory CD8+ clones in both subjects, but regulatory dendritic cells appeared to induce more limited expansion than mature dendritic cells. Only a couple of subjects were sequenced, and the authors noted considerable between-individual heterogeneity in the alloreactive memory CD8+ T cell pool. Of the resting subsets, the one holding the most alloreactive TCR clonotypes was memory CD8+ T cells.

A multiplexed two-step PCR with Vbeta-specific forward primers and Jbeta-specific reverse primers was used to amplify the TCRbeta CDR3 regions. The TCRbeta libraries were sequenced on an Illumina instrument via the immunoSEQ service. As for how the authors treated the data: V, D and J genes were assigned using IMGT annotation, and counts were corrected for multiplex PCR bias using synthetic CDR3 analogues. In the immunoSEQ Analyzer, repertoire clonality was calculated as one minus the normalized Shannon entropy. Whether a clone counted as expanded was decided by Fisher's exact test with Benjamini-Hochberg false discovery rate control and a two-tailed cutoff of P<0.01. Not all clones reach the TCRdb copy of this immuneACCESS table, which keeps in-frame sequences only. Checked studies attribute under half of the gap to unresolved V genes and leave the rest unexplained. V and J calls plus clone size are reproduced from that table; the DNA served to infer D and trimming. This sample comprises some 12,000 clones, around three quarters of them detected only once. The ten largest clonotypes hold roughly 0.6% of the sample.

The TCR comes from a human donor in good health. Sequencing input: naive CD4+ T cells from blood cultured with regulatory dendritic cells. The label giving this sample's cell subset or site can be read as: CD45RA+ naive T cells.

The bases read TGTGCCAGCAGCTTGGATAGTAACGGGGAGACCCAGTACTTC. The encoded protein is CASSLDSNGETQYF. Recombination joined TRBV5-4 with TRBJ2-5, with no confidently assigned D gene. V drops 0 bases and J drops 5 bases, leaving 11 bases in between. From the germline V gene (reference sequence), CDR1 is SGHNT and CDR2 is YYREEE. The CDR3 sequence holds 14 residues, the cysteine and phenylalanine included. This entry keeps only the CDR3 DNA: 42 bases, framed from base 1.